The next 30 T cell receptor beta chains were all read from a single sample in a study of human T cells and chemical hapten exposure. The time point here: pre-sensitization, week 0. Specified treatment: therapeutic diphenylcyclopropenone sensitization with weekly scalp DPC. TCRdb re-derived calls from the RACE reads in MiXCR, one entry per CDR3 protein. The sample has over 300,000 distinct CDR3 sequences, around 5.5% seen once. The sequencing here drew on whole blood, taken in connection with sensitization to the hapten diphenylcyclopropenone (DPC). The receptors shown here come from a woman aged 45 to 65 with alopecia areata. Some clones in this sample may be carry-over from other donors' samples.

This clonotype was observed a few times. The chain employs TRBV20-1 and TRBJ2-2, with D perhaps TRBD1 (5 bases). The V end lost 5 bases, the J end lost 1 base, and 8 bases lay between the germline ends. The CDR3 contains 13 residues. The germline gives CDR1 DFQATT, CDR2 SNEGSKA (reference sequence). Written as DNA, the CDR3 is TGCAGTGCTGAAGACAGGAACACCGGGGAGCTGTTTTTT. Translation: CSAEDRNTGELFF.

This clonotype was seen ten or more times. The genes are TRBV28 and TRBJ1-2; weak D call: TRBD1 (6 bases). The ends were cut back, 3 bases at V and 3 bases at J, with 8 bases in the middle. The germline CDR1 and CDR2 sequences are MDHEN and SYDVKM. This CDR3 spans 13 amino acids. The CDR3 region is CASSLGGDYGYTF. In DNA, the CDR3 is TGTGCCAGCAGTTTGGGGGGCGACTATGGCTACACCTTC.

J is TRBJ2-2 and V is TRBV20-1, with D perhaps matching TRBD1 (6 bases). This CDR3 has 14 amino acids. The germline CDR1 and CDR2 sequences are DFQATT and SNEGSKA (reference sequence). With 6 bases removed from V and 0 bases from J, the gap between germline ends came to 11 bases. The CDR3: CSALRTANTGELFF. CDR3 DNA sequence: TGCAGTGCCCTCCGGACAGCGAACACCGGGGAGCTGTTTTTT.

As concerns this clonotype: This is likely a read error, given that the CDR3 carries no conserved phenylalanine or tryptophan at its end. This rearrangement joins TRBV7-2 to TRBJ2-1; 11 bases fit TRBD2. V was clipped by 1 base and J by 1 base; unmatched bases: 3. This CDR3 has 17 residues. Germline V CDR1 and CDR2: SGHTA, FQGNSA. The CDR3 loop reads CASSLVGTSGSYNEQFL. The CDR3 DNA follows: TGTGCCAGCAGCTTAGTCGGGACTAGCGGATCCTACAATGAGCAGTTCCTC.

This clonotype was found many times. V usage is TRBV20-1 and J usage is TRBJ1-2; tentative D call: TRBD1 (6 bases). CDR1 and CDR2 (germline): DFQATT, SNEGSKA (reference sequence). This CDR3 comprises 15 residues. V dropped 5 bases and J dropped 4 bases, with 20 bases sitting between them. CDR3 sequence (DNA): TGCAGTGCTGAAGGGGCCGGGGCCAGGGGCTATGGCTACACCTTC. Its protein product is CSAEGAGARGYGYTF.

There are many counts of this clonotype. The chain carries TRBV24-1 and TRBJ2-3, with 8 bases identical to TRBD2. The CDR3 length is 15 residues. Trimming removed 7 bases from V and 6 bases from J; junction bases left unmatched: 11. Per germline, CDR1 KGHDR and CDR2 SFDVKD. The CDR3 region has the DNA TGTGCCACCAGCCCGGGACTAGAGACGAGGGATACGCAGTATTTT. Its protein is CATSPGLETRDTQYF.

There are many counts of this clonotype. The genes are TRBV9 and TRBJ2-3; D is possibly TRBD2 (5 bases). Germline-derived CDR1 and CDR2 are SGDLS and YYNGEE. The CDR3 is 16 residues long. V shed 0 bases and J shed 0 bases, with 11 bases lying between them. The CDR3 coding sequence is TGTGCCAGCAGCGTAGCCAGCGGAACTAGCACAGATACGCAGTATTTT. It codes for CASSVASGTSTDTQYF.

This clonotype was picked up many times. The chain joins TRBV5-1 to TRBJ2-1; D remains ambiguous. Trimming removed 4 bases from V and 9 bases from J, with 14 bases in between. The V gene's germline CDR1 is SGHRS and CDR2 YFSETQ. The CDR3 spans 13 residues. The CDR3 nucleotides are TGCGCCAGCAGCAAGCCGCCCCGAGGTGAGCAGTTCTTC. This gives the protein CASSKPPRGEQFF.

There are many counts of this clonotype. J is TRBJ1-6 and V is TRBV12-3 or TRBV12-4; D remains ambiguous. The CDR3 runs to 14 residues. V shed 0 bases and J shed 6 bases, with 6 bases lying between them. The CDR3 region is CASSLADSNSPLHF. The CDR3 DNA sequence: TGTGCCAGCAGTTTAGCGGACTCTAATTCACCCCTCCACTTT.

This clonotype was counted only a few times. The V gene is TRBV4-1, the J gene TRBJ1-3, with a weak D call TRBD1 (5 bases). Trimming left V 4 bases short and J 2 bases short, with 15 bases between. This CDR3 region has 16 residues. Germline V gene sequence: CDR1 MGHRA, CDR2 YSYEKL. CDR3 protein: CASSPPGAGTGNTIYF. As DNA, the CDR3 is TGCGCCAGCAGCCCCCCCGGGGCAGGGACTGGAAACACCATATATTTT.

This clonotype came up many times. The chain combines TRBV7-9 with TRBJ1-1; TRBD1 is a possible D gene (5 bases). Germline V gene lookup returns CDR1 SEHNR and CDR2 FQNEAQ (reference sequence). CDR3 length: 12 residues. The ends were cut back, 6 bases at V and 3 bases at J, with 8 bases in the middle. CDR3 DNA: TGTGCCAGCAGGCAAGGGGACACTGAAGCTTTCTTT. Translating it yields CASRQGDTEAFF.

This clonotype was recorded many times. The chain employs TRBV27 and TRBJ2-7, with 7 bases that match TRBD1. The V gene's germline CDR1 is MNHEY and CDR2 SMNVEV (reference sequence). V shed 3 bases, J shed 4 bases, and the junction held 12 bases outside the gene matches. This CDR3 region has 16 residues. This chain's CDR3 is CASSFRPPGQQYEQYF. CDR3 sequence (DNA): TGTGCCAGCAGTTTCCGGCCCCCGGGACAGCAGTACGAGCAGTACTTC.

This clonotype has ten or more counts. The chain uses TRBV3-1 and TRBJ2-7; 9 bases map to TRBD2. CDR1 and CDR2 from the germline V gene are LGHDT and YNNKEL (reference sequence). The CDR3 loop spans 14 amino acids. With 4 bases clipped from V and 5 bases from J, the junction kept 6 bases outside the gene matches. The CDR3 sequence is CASSLSGGLDEQYF. CDR3 bases: TGTGCCAGCAGCCTTAGCGGGGGCCTTGACGAGCAGTACTTC.

There are a few counts of this clonotype. This chain uses TRBV5-1 with TRBJ2-3; D may be TRBD1 (6 bases). The CDR3 length is 15 residues. From germline, CDR1 is SGHRS and CDR2 YFSETQ. V gave up 5 bases and J gave up 3 bases, with 16 bases separating them. CDR3 amino acids: CASRRRTVLTDTQYF. Written as DNA, the CDR3 is TGCGCCAGCAGGAGGAGGACAGTCTTAACAGATACGCAGTATTTT.

This clonotype was seen many times. The chain recombines TRBV5-5 with TRBJ1-1; 8 bases are shared with TRBD1. CDR1 SGHKS and CDR2 YYEKEE come from the germline V gene (reference sequence). The CDR3 has 14 residues. The junction had 9 bases not matched to a gene; V was cut back by 4 bases and J by 7 bases. The CDR3 spells CASSLTGDRNEAFF. The CDR3 DNA sequence: TGTGCCAGCAGCCTGACAGGGGATCGGAATGAAGCTTTCTTT.

This clonotype was picked up a small number of times. The rearrangement joins TRBV29-1 to TRBJ1-1; 8 bases align to TRBD1. The CDR3 extends over 14 amino acids. The germline V gene has CDR1 SQVTM and CDR2 ANQGSEA. V shed 2 bases, J shed 5 bases, and the junction held 7 bases outside the gene matches. The CDR3 is CSVEQGAGGTEAFF. CDR3 in DNA: TGCAGCGTTGAACAGGGGGCCGGAGGGACTGAAGCTTTCTTT.

The V gene is TRBV12-3 or TRBV12-4, the J gene TRBJ1-5; perhaps TRBD1 as D (5 bases). The CDR3 is made up of 17 amino acids. V gave up 0 bases and J gave up 1 base, with 13 bases separating them. CDR3 bases: TGTGCCAGCAGTTTAGCGCTGATGGGGACCAGCAATCAGCCCCAGCATTTT. It is translated as CASSLALMGTSNQPQHF.

A word on this clonotype: The junction departs from the called germline gene at one end, perhaps through a read error. The V and J genes are TRBV5-6 and TRBJ1-2; a weak D match, TRBD1 (6 bases). Germline lookup yields CDR1 SGHDT and CDR2 YYEEEE. The CDR3 runs to 12 residues. CDR3 amino acids: CASSFVGGAGIF. CDR3 nucleotide sequence: TGTGCCAGCAGCTTTGTGGGGGGCGCCGGGATCTTC. Filled out from reference TRBV5-6 and TRBJ1-2, the complete variable domain reads DAGVTQSPTHLIKTRGQQVTLRCSPKSGHDTVSWYQQALGQGPQFIFQYYEEEERQRGNFPDRFSGHQFPNYSSELNVNALLLGDSALYLCASSFVGGAGIFGSGTRLTVV.

This clonotype was seen at least ten times. The CDR3 loop reads CSAHLPGQGNSPLHF. The CDR3 coding sequence is TGCAGTGCGCACCTACCGGGACAGGGTAATTCACCCCTCCACTTT. The chain carries TRBV20-1 and TRBJ1-6; 9 bases match TRBD1. Per germline, CDR1 DFQATT and CDR2 SNEGSKA (reference sequence). J lost 6 bases, V lost 6 bases, and 9 bases had no gene match. This CDR3 comprises 15 residues.

This clonotype was seen repeatedly, ten times or more. The chain uses TRBV21-1 and TRBJ1-5. TRBV21-1 is annotated as a pseudogene. The CDR3 contains 13 residues. CDR3 in DNA: TGTGCCAGCAGCAAACCGTTTGAGGAGCCCCAGCATTTT. Amino acids: CASSKPFEEPQHF.

This clonotype has only a few counts. This rearrangement joins TRBV10-3 to TRBJ2-3, with D tentatively TRBD2 (6 bases). The CDR3 sequence is 16 residues long. Germline V gene data show CDR1 as ENHRY and CDR2 as SYGVKD. The ends were cut back, 0 bases at V and 0 bases at J, with 10 bases in the middle. CDR3 DNA: TGTGCCATCAGTGAGTCGTGGGCGGGGAGCACAGATACGCAGTATTTT. As protein: CAISESWAGSTDTQYF.

In its sample, this clonotype was seen many times. J is TRBJ1-1 and V is TRBV7-6, with D possibly being TRBD1 (6 bases). V dropped 1 base and J dropped 5 bases, with 14 bases sitting between them. CDR1 and CDR2 (germline): SGHVS, FNYEAQ. The CDR3 covers 15 residues. Written as DNA, the CDR3 is TGTGCCAGCAGCTTAGGACCGGGGGCCGGGACTGAAGCTTTCTTT. It codes for CASSLGPGAGTEAFF.

This clonotype was observed many times. The chain recombines TRBV20-1 with TRBJ1-2; possible D gene TRBD1, 6 bases. The V gene's germline CDR1 is DFQATT and CDR2 SNEGSKA (reference sequence). The CDR3 contains 14 residues. V was cut by 0 bases and J by 4 bases, with 12 bases left in between. The CDR3 region is CSAREQGWAYGYTF. The DNA for the CDR3 is TGCAGTGCTAGAGAGCAGGGGTGGGCCTATGGCTACACCTTC.

V gene TRBV10-3 combines with J gene TRBJ1-6, with a tentative D call TRBD1 (5 bases). Trimming removed 7 bases at V and 8 bases at J, with 12 bases between. Germline values: CDR1 ENHRY, CDR2 SYGVKD. This CDR3 is 13 amino acids long. CDR3 residues: CAITRGLDSPLHF. CDR3 bases: TGTGCCATCACCCGGGGGTTGGATTCACCCCTCCACTTT.

This clonotype was counted ten times or more. The rearrangement joins TRBV7-3 to TRBJ2-2, with D perhaps matching TRBD1 (5 bases). The germline V gene has CDR1 SGHTA and CDR2 FQGTGA. The CDR3 totals 14 residues. The germline V and J ends were trimmed by 10 bases and 4 bases, with 16 bases remaining between them. As DNA, the CDR3 is TGTGCCACCTCGAAGGGGCTACGCACCGGGGAGCTGTTTTTT. Protein product: CATSKGLRTGELFF.

Many counts were recorded for this clonotype. The chain is built from TRBV2 and TRBJ2-3; D ambiguous. With 4 bases removed from V and 0 bases from J, the gap between germline ends came to 8 bases. Germline V gene lookup returns CDR1 SNHLY and CDR2 FYNNEI. This CDR3 is 14 amino acids long. In DNA, the CDR3 is TGTGCCAGCAGTGCAGATTCTAGCACAGATACGCAGTATTTT. Protein: CASSADSSTDTQYF.

This clonotype was counted many times. The rearrangement joins TRBV4-3 to TRBJ2-1; a weak D match, TRBD1 (5 bases). The germline V and J ends were trimmed by 1 base and 6 bases, with 10 bases remaining between them. This CDR3 is 14 amino acids long. Germline CDR1 and CDR2: LGHNA and YSLEER. CDR3 residues: CASSQVGRGNEQFF. The CDR3 DNA reads as TGCGCCAGCAGCCAAGTTGGAAGGGGCAATGAGCAGTTCTTC.

The rearrangement links TRBV5-5 to TRBJ1-1, with D unclear. The V end lost 4 bases, the J end lost 7 bases, and 11 bases lay between the germline ends. This CDR3 is built from 12 residues. Per the germline V gene, CDR1 is SGHKS and CDR2 is YYEKEE (reference sequence). In DNA form, the CDR3 reads TGTGCCAGCAGCCTGGGCACTATTGAAGCTTTCTTT. Translated, it gives CASSLGTIEAFF. Supplemented by reference TRBV5-5 and TRBJ1-1, the full variable domain reads DAGVTQSPTHLIKTRGQQVTLRCSPISGHKSVSWYQQVLGQGPQFIFQYYEKEERGRGNFPDRFSARQFPNYSSELNVNALLLGDSALYLCASSLGTIEAFFGQGTRLTVV.

This clonotype was counted at least ten times. The V gene is TRBV28, the J gene TRBJ1-6; 7 bases are shared with TRBD1. V shed 7 bases, J shed 0 bases, and the junction held 9 bases outside the gene matches. Germline V gene sequence: CDR1 MDHEN, CDR2 SYDVKM. The CDR3 is 17 residues long. CDR3 sequence reads: CASISGTVSSYNSPLHF. CDR3 in DNA: TGTGCCAGCATCTCCGGGACAGTGAGCTCCTATAATTCACCCCTCCACTTT.

The chain joins TRBV5-5 to TRBJ1-1, with 8 bases that match TRBD1. The trim removed 6 bases at V and 1 base at J, leaving 11 bases unmatched. The CDR3 is made up of 16 amino acids. The germline V gene has CDR1 SGHKS and CDR2 YYEKEE (reference sequence). CDR3 sequence reads: CASKPGAGGRNTEAFF. The CDR3 nucleotides are TGTGCCAGCAAGCCGGGGGCAGGGGGCCGGAACACTGAAGCTTTCTTT. Based on the CDR3 plus reference TRBV5-5 and TRBJ1-1, the full variable domain is DAGVTQSPTHLIKTRGQQVTLRCSPISGHKSVSWYQQVLGQGPQFIFQYYEKEERGRGNFPDRFSARQFPNYSSELNVNALLLGDSALYLCASKPGAGGRNTEAFFGQGTRLTVV.